A single sample gave rise to the 28 T cell receptor beta chains below, sequenced in a study of technical replicates of blood from a handful of donors. Some clones are missing from TCRdb's copy, which holds only in-frame ones; the method was immunoSEQ multiplex PCR. The sample shows approximately 97,000 clones, roughly 95% of them seen only once. Specimen: T cells isolated from PBMCs. Source of these receptors: a human donor in good health.

The J gene is TRBJ1-5, the V gene TRBV6-4; no clear D gene. The V end was cut by 0 bases, the J end by 2 bases, with 17 bases between. CDR3 length: 18 residues. Germline V gives CDR1 MRHNA, CDR2 SNTAGT. The CDR3 DNA reads as TGTGCCAGCAGTGACTCGATCAGGTTTGTCATAGGCAATCAGCCCCAGCATTTT. This sequence encodes CASSDSIRFVIGNQPQHF.

The sample holds one count of this clone. The rearrangement joins TRBV5-1 to TRBJ2-1; weak D call: TRBD2 (6 bases). Germline V gives CDR1 SGHRS, CDR2 YFSETQ. Deletions cut 3 bases from V and 1 base from J, with 23 bases between. This CDR3 contains 19 residues. Here the CDR3 reads CASSSRTTHSPLSYNEQFF. CDR3 DNA: TGCGCCAGCAGCTCCCGGACTACTCATAGTCCCCTTTCCTACAATGAGCAGTTCTTC.

The chain joins TRBV5-6 to TRBJ1-3; 8 bases fit TRBD1. This CDR3 is built from 17 residues. The trim removed 5 bases at V and 2 bases at J, leaving 12 bases unmatched. In germline, CDR1 is SGHDT, CDR2 YYEEEE. The CDR3 nucleotides are TGTGCCAGCAGTTTTAGTACAGGGGGAAGAGCTGGAAACACCATATATTTT. Translating it yields CASSFSTGGRAGNTIYF.

This chain joins TRBV28 and TRBJ2-1; a possible D gene is TRBD2 (5 bases). Deletions cut 4 bases from V and 0 bases from J, with 22 bases between. The germline V gene encodes CDR1 MDHEN and CDR2 SYDVKM. This CDR3 region has 19 residues. CDR3 protein: CASSSRYTKAASSYNEQFF. CDR3 coding DNA: TGTGCCAGCAGTTCCAGATACACCAAAGCGGCGAGCTCCTACAATGAGCAGTTCTTC.

The chain links TRBV21-1 to TRBJ2-7; TRBD1 is taken as the D call from the table, unchecked against the DNA. TRBV21-1 is labeled a pseudogene. The CDR3 is made up of 14 amino acids. The CDR3 nucleotides read TGTGCCAGCAGCAAGGCGCAGGGGAAGAACGAGCAGTACTTC. Protein sequence: CASSKAQGKNEQYF.

The chain combines TRBV5-1 with TRBJ2-2; the D gene is possibly TRBD1 (6 bases). The V end lost 0 bases, the J end lost 5 bases, and 11 bases lay between the germline ends. CDR1 and CDR2 (germline): SGHRS, YFSETQ. The CDR3 has 15 residues. CDR3 in DNA: TGCGCCAGCAGCTTGGGGTCAGGGGCAACCGGGGAGCTGTTTTTT. It encodes CASSLGSGATGELFF.

The chain links TRBV27 to TRBJ1-3; D not certain. CDR1 is MNHEY, CDR2 SMNVEV, per germline (reference sequence). The CDR3 loop spans 13 amino acids. Trimming left V 3 bases short and J 4 bases short, with 7 bases between. DNA of the CDR3: TGTGCCAGCAGTTTGGGCAGAGGAAACACCATATATTTT. Its protein product is CASSLGRGNTIYF.

The chain couples TRBV7-9 to TRBJ2-3; 7 nucleotides align to TRBD2. V lost 7 bases and J lost 6; bases outside the gene matches: 7. Germline values: CDR1 SEHNR, CDR2 FQNEAQ (reference sequence). The CDR3 length is 13 residues. CDR3 DNA: TGTGCCAGCACCGCGGGAGCGGGGGATACGCAGTATTTT. Its protein is CASTAGAGDTQYF.

The chain couples TRBV7-2 to TRBJ1-5, with TRBD1 as a possible D gene (6 bases). The V gene lost 4 bases and the J gene lost 7 bases, with 14 bases spanning the gap. This CDR3 spans 14 amino acids. Germline-derived CDR1 and CDR2 are SGHTA and FQGNSA. CDR3 in DNA: TGTGCCAGCAGCTCGTCAGGGGCCGGCCAGCCCCAGCATTTT. Translated, it gives CASSSSGAGQPQHF.

The chain is built from TRBV9 and TRBJ2-5, with 9 bases fitting TRBD2. Germline V gene data show CDR1 as SGDLS and CDR2 as YYNGEE. V was clipped by 0 bases and J by 3 bases; unmatched bases: 6. The CDR3 length is 16 residues. DNA of the CDR3: TGTGCCAGCAGCGTAGGCATAGCGGGAGCGAAAGAGACCCAGTACTTC. This encodes CASSVGIAGAKETQYF.

The chain employs TRBV6-1 and TRBJ2-7; 7 bases line up with TRBD2. In germline, CDR1 is MNHNS, CDR2 SASEGT. The CDR3 is made up of 14 amino acids. V shed 2 bases, J shed 6 bases, and the junction held 7 bases outside the gene matches. The chain's CDR3 is CASSELAETSEQYF. In nucleotides, the CDR3 is TGTGCCAGCAGTGAACTAGCGGAGACCAGCGAGCAGTACTTC.

Only one count was recorded for this clone. The V gene is TRBV5-1, the J gene TRBJ1-6; D possibly corresponds to TRBD1 (6 bases). Trimming left V 2 bases short and J 4 bases short, with 13 bases between. From germline, CDR1 is SGHRS and CDR2 YFSETQ. This CDR3 is 16 amino acids long. CDR3 loop: CASSFSHREYNSPLHF. The CDR3 DNA follows: TGCGCCAGCAGCTTCTCCCACAGGGAGTATAATTCACCCCTCCACTTT. The full variable domain, rest sourced from reference TRBV5-1 and TRBJ1-6, is KAGVTQTPRYLIKTRGQQVTLSCSPISGHRSVSWYQQTPGQGLQFLFEYFSETQRNKGNFPGRFSGRQFSNSRSEMNVSTLELGDSALYLCASSFSHREYNSPLHFGNGTRLTVT.

The rearrangement joins TRBV2 to TRBJ1-5; weak D call: TRBD1 (6 bases). The CDR3 covers 14 residues. Germline V gene lookup returns CDR1 SNHLY and CDR2 FYNNEI. Between the trimmed V and J ends, which lost 3 bases and 6 bases, there was a span of 12 bases. This chain's CDR3 is CASSDPGVSQPQHF. DNA of the CDR3: TGTGCCAGCAGTGACCCAGGGGTTAGTCAGCCCCAGCATTTT.

The chain has TRBV6-6 and TRBJ1-5, with D tentatively TRBD1 (5 bases). Deletions cut 5 bases from V and 2 bases from J, with 16 bases between. Germline V gene sequence: CDR1 MNHNY, CDR2 SVGAGI (reference sequence). The CDR3 spans 16 residues. CDR3 bases: TGTGCCAGCAGTCTAACCCTCACAGGTGGCAATCAGCCCCAGCATTTT. This codes for CASSLTLTGGNQPQHF.

This chain joins TRBV14 and TRBJ1-1; D unresolved. The CDR3 is 15 amino acids. Germline V gene lookup returns CDR1 SGHDN and CDR2 FVKESK. V lost 5 bases to trimming and J lost 1 base, with 14 bases between them. This CDR3 is CASSIRAEGNTEAFF. Written as DNA, the CDR3 is TGTGCCAGCAGCATACGGGCAGAGGGGAACACTGAAGCTTTCTTT.

The chain's CDR3 is CASSRPGQGWTEAFF. CDR3 sequence (DNA): TGTGCCAGTAGTAGACCGGGACAGGGCTGGACTGAAGCTTTCTTT. The chain recombines TRBV19 with TRBJ1-1; TRBD1 matches 9 bases. Germline CDR1 LNHDA, CDR2 SQIVND (reference sequence). The CDR3 runs to 15 residues. With V trimmed by 4 bases and J by 5 bases, 8 bases remained unmatched.

This chain links TRBV6-5 with TRBJ1-2; 8 bases match TRBD1. Germline V lookup: CDR1 MNHEY, CDR2 SVGAGI. The CDR3 spans 14 residues. After removal of 6 bases from V and 6 bases from J, the junction contained 9 bases not matched to a gene. CDR3 region: CASSVSPTGDGYTF. CDR3 in DNA: TGTGCCAGCAGCGTATCTCCGACAGGGGATGGCTACACCTTC.

J is TRBJ2-5 and V is TRBV5-1, with 8 nucleotides matching TRBD2. This CDR3 comprises 14 residues. CDR1 and CDR2 from the germline V gene are SGHRS and YFSETQ. J was trimmed by 5 bases and V by 3 bases; bases with no gene match: 6. The CDR3 sequence: CASSSRTSMETQYF. Here the CDR3 DNA reads TGCGCCAGCAGCTCCAGGACTAGCATGGAGACCCAGTACTTC. Full variable domain (missing parts from reference TRBV5-1 and TRBJ2-5): KAGVTQTPRYLIKTRGQQVTLSCSPISGHRSVSWYQQTPGQGLQFLFEYFSETQRNKGNFPGRFSGRQFSNSRSEMNVSTLELGDSALYLCASSSRTSMETQYFGPGTRLLVL.

The chain employs TRBV9 and TRBJ2-5; 13 bases align to TRBD2. This CDR3 contains 16 residues. V lost 4 bases, J lost 4 bases, and 7 bases stayed unmatched. Germline V CDR1 and CDR2: SGDLS, YYNGEE. The CDR3 reads CASSPWTSGRSETQYF. CDR3 DNA sequence: TGTGCCAGCAGCCCCTGGACTAGCGGGAGATCAGAGACCCAGTACTTC.

This chain connects TRBV6-6 to TRBJ2-7, with D perhaps TRBD2 (5 bases). The CDR3 is made up of 13 amino acids. From germline, CDR1 is MNHNY and CDR2 SVGAGI (reference sequence). V lost 6 bases and J 1 base, leaving 10 bases between the germline ends. The CDR3 region has the DNA TGTGCCAGCAGACCGGACTCTTCCTACGAGCAGTACTTC. Protein: CASRPDSSYEQYF.

The chain has TRBV19 and TRBJ2-7; 12 nucleotides align to TRBD2. Unmatched junction bases numbered 11, after V lost 6 bases and J lost 5 bases. This CDR3 spans 16 amino acids. Germline-derived CDR1 and CDR2 are LNHDA and SQIVND (reference sequence). CDR3 in amino acids: CASRRLAGAQQDEQYF. DNA of the CDR3: TGTGCCAGTAGGAGACTAGCGGGAGCCCAGCAGGACGAGCAGTACTTC.

The chain couples TRBV15 to TRBJ1-2, with D possibly being TRBD1 (5 bases). From germline, CDR1 is LNHNV and CDR2 YYDKDF (reference sequence). The V end lost 0 bases, the J end lost 5 bases, and 16 bases lay between the germline ends. The CDR3 is 16 amino acids. DNA of the CDR3: TGTGCCACCAGCAGAGATTTTACAGGCGTCGTTTATGGCTACACCTTC. Its translation is CATSRDFTGVVYGYTF.

This sequence joins TRBV11-3 and TRBJ2-2; 7 bases fit TRBD2. The CDR3 has 14 amino acids. Germline trimming cut 6 bases from V and 6 bases from J; bases unmatched to any gene: 7. The V gene's germline CDR1 is SGHNT and CDR2 YENEEA. The chain's CDR3 is CASSNSGMSGELFF. DNA of the CDR3: TGTGCCAGCAGTAACAGCGGGATGTCCGGGGAGCTGTTTTTT.

V is TRBV14 and J is TRBJ2-7; 9 bases line up with TRBD2. This CDR3 comprises 14 residues. Germline V gene data show CDR1 as SGHDN and CDR2 as FVKESK. Unmatched junction bases numbered 2, after V lost 4 bases and J lost 1 base. The CDR3 loop reads CASSLAGVSYEQYF. Here the CDR3 DNA reads TGTGCCAGCAGCCTAGCGGGGGTTTCCTACGAGCAGTACTTC.

Details on this clone: Other DNA sequences of this sample code for an identical CDR3. The chain carries TRBV13 and TRBJ1-5, with unresolved D. The CDR3 sequence is 14 residues long. Trimming shortened V by 0 bases and J by 2 bases, and 5 bases separated the two germline ends. CDR1 and CDR2 (germline): PRHDT, FYEKMQ (reference sequence). The CDR3 reads CASSLGRGNQPQHF. For the CDR3, the DNA is TGTGCCAGCAGCTTAGGGAGGGGCAATCAGCCCCAGCATTTT.

The rearrangement joins TRBV6-5 to TRBJ2-7; weak D call: TRBD1 (6 bases). The CDR3 spans 13 residues. The V end was cut by 5 bases, the J end by 3 bases, with 11 bases between. In germline, CDR1 is MNHEY, CDR2 SVGAGI. The CDR3 nucleotides are TGTGCCAGCAGTCGGGCAGGGGACTACGAGCAGTACTTC. Encoded protein: CASSRAGDYEQYF.

V is TRBV5-4 and J is TRBJ1-1; D gene uncertain. V shed 5 bases and J shed 10 bases, with 21 bases lying between them. The CDR3 runs to 14 residues. Germline CDR1 and CDR2: SGHNT and YYREEE (reference sequence). The CDR3 nucleotides read TGTGCCAGCAGATCCCATGGAGCGGACCTTGGAGCTTTCTTT. This gives the protein CASRSHGADLGAFF.

A remark on this clone: The junction departs from germline at one end; a sequencing error may be responsible. This CDR3 is CASSLEGTREF. The CDR3 region has the DNA TGTGCCAGCAGCTTAGAAGGGACTAGAGAGTTC. This chain links TRBV11-2 with TRBJ2-7; 8 bases agree with TRBD2. The germline CDR1 and CDR2 sequences are SGHAT and FQNNGV. The CDR3 sequence is 11 residues long.